Each of the 26 T cell receptor beta chains below was sequenced from the same sample in a study of CD8+CD57+ T cells in acquired aplastic anemia. For CDR3 and TCR beta VDJ profiling, genomic DNA was the template used. TCRdb reprocessed the reads with MiXCR, giving one entry per CDR3 protein. Among about 190,000 distinct CDR3 sequences listed, roughly half were seen once. Sequences were obtained from sorted CD4+, CD8+, or CD8+CD57+ T cells (not recorded which) from PBMCs. These receptors came from a human donor in good health, serving as a control.

This clonotype was seen repeatedly, ten times or more. The genes are TRBV6-5 and TRBJ1-2; D may be TRBD1 (5 bases). V was cut by 0 bases and J by 8 bases, with 10 bases left in between. CDR3 length: 13 amino acids. Germline V gives CDR1 MNHEY, CDR2 SVGAGI. CDR3 protein: CASSYSGPGGYTF. The CDR3 bases are TGTGCCAGCAGTTACTCGGGGCCTGGGGGCTACACCTTC.

This rearrangement joins TRBV7-9 to TRBJ1-3; D is possibly TRBD1 (5 bases). V dropped 3 bases and J dropped 0 bases, with 15 bases sitting between them. This CDR3 spans 17 amino acids. Germline assignment: CDR1 SEHNR and CDR2 FQNEAQ (reference sequence). The chain's CDR3 is CASSLLTGPTSGNTIYF. CDR3 sequence (DNA): TGTGCCAGCAGCTTGCTGACGGGGCCCACCTCTGGAAACACCATATATTTT. The whole variable domain, remainder taken from reference TRBV7-9 and TRBJ1-3, is DTGVSQNPRHKITKRGQNVTFRCDPISEHNRLYWYRQTLGQGPEFLTYFQNEAQLEKSRLLSDRFSAERPKGSFSTLEIQRTEQGDSAMYLCASSLLTGPTSGNTIYFGEGSWLTVV.

This clonotype was seen many times. This chain connects TRBV7-2 to TRBJ2-3; 9 bases agree with TRBD2. The length of the CDR3 is 15 residues. The J segment lost 5 bases and the V segment lost 1 base, leaving 4 bases of the junction unmatched. CDR1 is SGHTA and CDR2 is FQGNSA in the germline V gene. The CDR3 DNA reads as TGTGCCAGCAGCTTAGTCGGCGGGGGGGTAGATACGCAGTATTTT. It specifies CASSLVGGGVDTQYF.

This clonotype turned up a few times. V is TRBV10-3 and J is TRBJ2-7, with TRBD1 matching 11 bases. Germline lookup yields CDR1 ENHRY and CDR2 SYGVKD. The CDR3 covers 14 residues. Losses at the gene ends were 7 bases for V and 4 bases for J; bases not matched to a gene: 6. CDR3 coding DNA: TGTGCCATCATGGGCGGGACAGGGGGATACGAGCAGTACTTC. This encodes CAIMGGTGGYEQYF.

This clonotype was recorded many times. J is TRBJ2-3 and V is TRBV5-1, with D perhaps TRBD1 or TRBD2 (5 bases each). CDR3 length: 15 amino acids. The V end was cut by 0 bases, the J end by 5 bases, with 13 bases between. The germline gives CDR1 SGHRS, CDR2 YFSETQ. CDR3 bases: TGCGCCAGCAGCTTGGAGGGGACCCACGGAGATACGCAGTATTTT. As protein: CASSLEGTHGDTQYF.

Concerning this clonotype itself: This may be a read error, as it is one base from a much larger clone. V gene TRBV6-2 or TRBV6-3 combines with J gene TRBJ1-1; 9 positions agree with TRBD1. After removal of 7 bases from V and 5 bases from J, the junction contained 17 bases not matched to a gene. The length of the CDR3 is 17 residues. Germline lookup yields CDR1 MNHEY and CDR2 SVGEGT. Here the CDR3 reads CASTRLGTGNKGTEAFF. DNA for the CDR3: TGTGCCAGCACCCGACTGGGGACAGGGAATAAGGGGACTGAAGCTTTCTTT.

There are many counts of this clonotype. The rearrangement joins TRBV10-3 to TRBJ2-4; 11 positions agree with TRBD2. Germline V gene sequence: CDR1 ENHRY, CDR2 SYGVKD. V shed 2 bases, J shed 4 bases, and the junction held 7 bases outside the gene matches. The CDR3 length is 17 residues. This chain's CDR3 is CAISEPGLADRKNIQYF. In nucleotides, the CDR3 is TGTGCCATCAGTGAGCCGGGACTAGCGGACCGAAAAAACATTCAGTACTTC.

The rearrangement links TRBV7-3 to TRBJ1-4; a possible D gene is TRBD1 (6 bases). The CDR3 runs to 17 residues. Deletions cut 6 bases from V and 2 bases from J, with 19 bases between. Per germline, CDR1 SGHTA and CDR2 FQGTGA. The CDR3 sequence: CASSPYPNRATNEKLFF. The CDR3 DNA is TGTGCCAGCAGTCCCTACCCAAACAGGGCCACTAATGAAAAACTGTTTTTT.

This clonotype has at least ten counts. This sequence joins TRBV29-1 and TRBJ1-1; D is undetermined. This CDR3 has 12 amino acids. Trimming left V 3 bases short and J 1 base short, with 6 bases between. CDR1 is SQVTM and CDR2 is ANQGSEA in the germline V gene. Here the CDR3 DNA reads TGCAGCGTTGAGGGCAGGAACACTGAAGCTTTCTTT. Translating it yields CSVEGRNTEAFF.

This clonotype appeared a few times. The rearrangement joins TRBV5-1 to TRBJ1-2, with D possibly TRBD1 on 5 matching bases. The germline CDR1 and CDR2 sequences are SGHRS and YFSETQ. V was cut by 4 bases and J by 1 base, with 11 bases left in between. The CDR3 is made up of 14 amino acids. The CDR3 DNA follows: TGCGCCAGCAGCACCGAGACAGATAACTATGGCTACACCTTC. It specifies CASSTETDNYGYTF.

This clonotype came up many times. The V and J genes are TRBV29-1 and TRBJ2-2; D not resolved. V lost 4 bases and J lost 1, with 4 bases in between. Germline V gene data show CDR1 as SQVTM and CDR2 as ANQGSEA. The CDR3 sequence is 12 residues long. This CDR3 is CSVVQNTGELFF. In DNA form, the CDR3 reads TGCAGCGTTGTCCAGAACACCGGGGAGCTGTTTTTT.

This clonotype was seen at least ten times. This chain joins TRBV19 and TRBJ1-5; the D gene is possibly TRBD1 (6 bases). The germline V and J ends were trimmed by 3 bases and 2 bases, with 14 bases remaining between them. Germline CDR1 and CDR2: LNHDA and SQIVND (reference sequence). CDR3 length: 16 amino acids. The CDR3 DNA reads TGTGCCAGTAGTATTGGGGCAGGGGTGGGCAATCAGCCCCAGCATTTT. This sequence encodes CASSIGAGVGNQPQHF.

In nucleotides, the CDR3 is TGTGCCAGTACCTTCCCTGGGGGGGAGGGTGGCGAGCAGTACTTC. Encoded protein: CASTFPGGEGGEQYF. V and J are TRBV19 and TRBJ2-7, with 7 bases that match TRBD2. Germline CDR1 is LNHDA and CDR2 is SQIVND (reference sequence). Trimming took 7 bases from V and 6 from J; bases not matched to a gene: 15. The CDR3 has 15 amino acids.

The rearrangement joins TRBV5-1 to TRBJ1-1, with unresolved D. Trimming stripped 4 bases from V and 8 bases from J, with 21 bases between. Per germline, CDR1 SGHRS and CDR2 YFSETQ. The CDR3 spans 15 residues. CDR3 in DNA: TGCGCCAGCAGCGGACTAGCGGGGAGCGAAACCGAAGCTTTCTTT. This gives the protein CASSGLAGSETEAFF. Looking up the rest from reference TRBV5-1 and TRBJ1-1 gives the full variable domain: KAGVTQTPRYLIKTRGQQVTLSCSPISGHRSVSWYQQTPGQGLQFLFEYFSETQRNKGNFPGRFSGRQFSNSRSEMNVSTLELGDSALYLCASSGLAGSETEAFFGQGTRLTVV.

This clonotype was picked up a small number of times. J is TRBJ2-3 and V is TRBV2; a weak D match, TRBD2 (6 bases). This CDR3 comprises 15 residues. CDR1 and CDR2 from the germline V gene are SNHLY and FYNNEI. Trimming removed 3 bases from V and 2 bases from J, with 12 bases in between. The CDR3 DNA sequence: TGTGCCAGCAGTGATTGGCGGGGAGACACAGATACGCAGTATTTT. It codes for CASSDWRGDTDTQYF.

This sequence joins TRBV19 and TRBJ2-7; 8 bases match TRBD2. The germline gives CDR1 LNHDA, CDR2 SQIVND (reference sequence). This CDR3 has 14 residues. The J segment lost 2 bases and the V segment lost 3 bases, leaving 3 bases of the junction unmatched. CDR3 sequence reads: CASSIQRGPYEQYF. The CDR3 region has the DNA TGTGCCAGTAGTATTCAGCGGGGGCCCTACGAGCAGTACTTC.

This clonotype was seen more than once but under ten times. One end of the junction does not line up with germline, which may come from a read error. The chain combines TRBV7-7 with TRBJ2-5; 7 nucleotides match TRBD2. Germline CDR1 SSHAT, CDR2 FNYEAQ (reference sequence). The CDR3 sequence is 15 residues long. CDR3 nucleotides: TGTGCTAGCAGCTTAGTCGGGACTATGCAAGAGACCCAGTACTTC. Its translation is CASSLVGTMQETQYF.

The chain links TRBV20-1 to TRBJ1-2, with D perhaps TRBD1 (6 bases). CDR3 length: 13 residues. Per the germline V gene, CDR1 is DFQATT and CDR2 is SNEGSKA (reference sequence). Deletions cut 3 bases from V and 8 bases from J, with 16 bases between. CDR3 in amino acids: CSARRGGGEGYTF. CDR3 DNA: TGCAGTGCTAGGCGAGGGGGGGGGGAAGGCTACACCTTC.

This chain connects TRBV12-3 or TRBV12-4 to TRBJ1-6; D gene uncertain. Trimming left V 6 bases short and J 6 bases short, with 12 bases between. The CDR3 contains 14 residues. The CDR3 DNA reads TGTGCCAGCAGAAAGGACCCATTTAATTCACCCCTCCACTTT. Translating it yields CASRKDPFNSPLHF.

The chain joins TRBV6-5 to TRBJ1-5; the D is unclear. The ends were cut back, 3 bases at V and 8 bases at J, with 17 bases in the middle. Germline loops: CDR1 MNHEY, CDR2 SVGAGI. CDR3 length equals 15 residues. Written as DNA, the CDR3 is TGTGCCAGCAGTTATGGAGGGATCAGAACAGAGCCCCAGCATTTT. Encoded protein: CASSYGGIRTEPQHF.

The chain combines TRBV25-1 with TRBJ1-2; D might be TRBD1 (6 bases). In germline, CDR1 is MGHDK, CDR2 SYGVNS. This CDR3 spans 15 amino acids. V was shortened by 6 bases and J by 6 bases, with 20 bases between the two germline ends. The DNA of the CDR3 is TGTGCCAGCAGCGTGGAGGGGGGCGTCTTGAATGGCTACACCTTC. Protein sequence: CASSVEGGVLNGYTF.

This clonotype was counted many times. The rearrangement links TRBV2 to TRBJ1-2; no clear D gene. This CDR3 spans 14 amino acids. Trimming cost V 3 bases and J 4 bases, with 12 bases left between them. Germline V CDR1 and CDR2: SNHLY, FYNNEI. The CDR3 DNA follows: TGTGCCAGCAGTGATATCGGCGACTTCTATGGCTACACCTTC. This encodes CASSDIGDFYGYTF.

Of note for this clonotype: The junction departs from the called germline gene at one end, perhaps through a read error. This chain links TRBV5-6 with TRBJ2-3; TRBD2 agrees at 7 bases. Germline-derived CDR1 and CDR2 are SGHDT and YYEEEE. This CDR3 is 16 amino acids long. This chain's CDR3 is CASSLGAGISTDTQYF. CDR3 coding DNA: TGTGCCAGCAGTTTGGGAGCGGGGATTAGCACAGATACGCAGTATTTT.

This clonotype showed up many times. The gene calls are TRBV5-8 and TRBJ1-1; weak D call: TRBD1 (5 bases). Germline V gives CDR1 SGHTS, CDR2 YDEGEE. The CDR3 has 14 amino acids. Trimming pared 0 bases from V and 4 bases from J, leaving 10 bases between. CDR3 loop: CASSLAVGGTEAFF. DNA of the CDR3: TGTGCCAGCAGCTTGGCGGTCGGGGGCACTGAAGCTTTCTTT.

The chain carries TRBV24-1 and TRBJ2-3, with D uncertain. The CDR3 is made up of 13 amino acids. Deletions cut 2 bases from V and 3 bases from J, with 5 bases between. CDR1 and CDR2 (germline): KGHDR, SFDVKD. Written as DNA, the CDR3 is TGTGCCACCAGTGATTCCCTGACAGATACGCAGTATTTT. Protein sequence: CATSDSLTDTQYF.

This clonotype appeared many times. The chain has TRBV7-3 and TRBJ1-1; unclear D gene. The CDR3 loop spans 15 amino acids. From germline, CDR1 is SGHTA and CDR2 FQGTGA. The V and J ends lost 1 base and 5 bases respectively, with 14 bases between them. The CDR3 region has the DNA TGTGCCAGCAGCTTAATTCCGTTAGCTGGGACTGAAGCTTTCTTT. Translation gives CASSLIPLAGTEAFF.